A single sample gave rise to the 25 T cell receptor beta chains below, sequenced in a study of T cells in Graves' hyperthyroidism and ophthalmopathy. TCR beta CDR3 sequences were amplified from RNA transcripts. HTBI primers were the set used in a first-round RT-PCR of the TCR CDR3. TCRdb fed the multiplex PCR reads into MiXCR, producing one record per CDR3 protein. This sample yields roughly 500,000 distinct CDR3 sequences, of which 46% are seen a single time; around 47% belongs to the top ten. The sample taken for sequencing was peripheral blood or thyroid tissue (not recorded which). These receptors were obtained from an adult woman with Graves' disease, either hyperthyroidism or ophthalmopathy (not recorded which).

This clonotype was seen a handful of times. The chain combines TRBV30 with TRBJ1-5; 7 bases match TRBD1. Trimming cost V 1 base and J 4 bases; bases outside gene matches: 1. The CDR3 has 13 amino acids. Per germline, CDR1 GTSNPN and CDR2 SVGIG (reference sequence). In DNA, the CDR3 is TGTGCCTGGAGTGCGACAGGGAATCAGCCCCAGCATTTT. Its translation: CAWSATGNQPQHF.

This clonotype was counted a few times. DNA of the CDR3: TGTGCCAGCACCGTCGGACAGGGGAACTATGGCTACACCTTC. As protein: CASTVGQGNYGYTF. The chain has TRBV9 and TRBJ1-2; 9 positions match TRBD1. The CDR3 totals 14 residues. Unmatched junction bases numbered 5, after V lost 6 bases and J lost 2 bases. Per germline, CDR1 SGDLS and CDR2 YYNGEE.

For this clonotype: At one end the junction does not follow the germline gene, possibly because of a read error. This chain uses TRBV7-3 with TRBJ1-5; a possible D gene is TRBD1 (5 bases). This CDR3 contains 15 residues. The germline V gene has CDR1 SGHTA and CDR2 FQGTGA. CDR3 in DNA: TGCGCCAGCAGCTTGCTCGGGGACGCGGGTCAGCCCCAGCATTTT. It is translated as CASSLLGDAGQPQHF.

This clonotype was counted many times. The chain carries TRBV7-2 and TRBJ2-5, with D hard to call. Trimming shortened V by 5 bases and J by 0 bases, and 7 bases separated the two germline ends. Per germline, CDR1 SGHTA and CDR2 FQGNSA. This CDR3 has 13 residues. Written as DNA, the CDR3 is TGTGCCAGCAGCCTCGACAACCAAGAGACCCAGTACTTC. It codes for CASSLDNQETQYF.

There are a few counts of this clonotype. This chain joins TRBV7-6 and TRBJ2-7; possible D gene TRBD2, 7 bases. Trimming pared 3 bases from V and 5 bases from J, leaving 17 bases between. This CDR3 contains 15 residues. Germline V gives CDR1 SGHVS, CDR2 FNYEAQ. The CDR3 sequence: CASSFGWGGTDEQYF. The CDR3 DNA reads TGTGCCAGCAGCTTTGGATGGGGGGGCACCGACGAGCAGTACTTC.

This chain connects TRBV20-1 to TRBJ1-1; the D is unclear. The CDR3 covers 11 residues. CDR1 is DFQATT, CDR2 SNEGSKA, per germline (reference sequence). Here the CDR3 reads CRGDRNTEAFF. The CDR3 bases are TGCAGGGGAGACCGGAACACTGAAGCTTTCTTT.

The table lists this clonotype with a few counts. The chain has TRBV27 and TRBJ1-4; the D is unclear. Germline CDR1 MNHEY, CDR2 SMNVEV (reference sequence). This CDR3 has 15 amino acids. V lost 2 bases and J 1 base, leaving 8 bases between the germline ends. The CDR3: CASSLDRGTNEKLFF. CDR3 coding DNA: TGTGCCAGCAGTTTAGATCGGGGAACTAATGAAAAACTGTTTTTT.

This clonotype has just one count. The V gene is TRBV15, the J gene TRBJ1-1; D is uncertain. The CDR3 runs to 16 residues. CDR1 LNHNV and CDR2 YYDKDF come from the germline V gene (reference sequence). The V and J ends lost 8 bases and 4 bases respectively, with 23 bases between them. The CDR3 coding sequence is TGTGCCACCGAGCGGAGACCAGGCGATTTGGTCACTGAAGCTTTCTTT. It encodes CATERRPGDLVTEAFF. The full variable domain, completed using reference TRBV15 and TRBJ1-1, is DAMVIQNPRYQVTQFGKPVTLSCSQTLNHNVMYWYQQKSSQAPKLLFHYYDKDFNNEADTPDNFQSRRPNTSFCFLDIRSPGLGDTAMYLCATERRPGDLVTEAFFGQGTRLTVV.

The gene calls are TRBV12-3 or TRBV12-4 and TRBJ2-5, with TRBD2 as a possible D gene (6 bases). The V and J ends lost 7 bases and 2 bases respectively, with 8 bases between them. The CDR3 totals 12 residues. CDR3 region: CASTLAQETQYF. CDR3 nucleotides: TGTGCCAGCACACTAGCTCAAGAGACCCAGTACTTC.

The chain joins TRBV19 to TRBJ2-2; D remains unclear. V lost 9 bases and J 0 bases, leaving 11 bases between the germline ends. There are 14 residues in the CDR3. Germline V gene lookup returns CDR1 LNHDA and CDR2 SQIVND (reference sequence). CDR3 nucleotide sequence: TGTGCCAGCCATGACAACACGAACACCGGGGAGCTGTTTTTT. It yields the protein CASHDNTNTGELFF.

This clonotype was found many times. The genes are TRBV20-1 and TRBJ1-1; D call uncertain. The V end lost 7 bases, the J end lost 5 bases, and 14 bases lay between the germline ends. Per the germline V gene, CDR1 is DFQATT and CDR2 is SNEGSKA (reference sequence). The length of the CDR3 is 12 residues. The CDR3 reads CSVRGWGTEAFF. CDR3 coding DNA: TGCAGTGTCCGAGGCTGGGGAACTGAAGCTTTCTTT.

The chain combines TRBV2 with TRBJ1-2; TRBD1 matches at 7 bases. J lost 3 bases, V lost 4 bases, and 5 bases had no gene match. Looked up from germline, CDR1 is SNHLY and CDR2 is FYNNEI. The CDR3 loop spans 14 amino acids. CDR3 in amino acids: CASSVRGQDYGYTF. The CDR3, as DNA: TGTGCCAGCAGTGTTAGAGGACAGGACTATGGCTACACCTTC.

The V gene is TRBV25-1, the J gene TRBJ2-2, with D possibly TRBD2 on 6 matching bases. The CDR3 contains 13 residues. The germline V gene encodes CDR1 MGHDK and CDR2 SYGVNS. The CDR3 sequence is CARRGQNTGELFF. The CDR3 DNA follows: TGTGCTAGGAGGGGTCAGAACACCGGGGAGCTGTTTTTT.

This clonotype was found many times. The chain recombines TRBV7-3 with TRBJ1-1; D is unresolved. The CDR3 runs to 13 residues. The V end was cut by 7 bases, the J end by 1 base, with 10 bases between. CDR1 and CDR2 from the germline V gene are SGHTA and FQGTGA. Here the CDR3 DNA reads TGTGCCAGCACCGTTCGGGGGAACACTGAAGCTTTCTTT. Translation gives CASTVRGNTEAFF.

The chain links TRBV6-1 to TRBJ1-3, with D tentatively TRBD1 (5 bases). This CDR3 has 14 amino acids. Trimming took 6 bases from V and 3 from J, leaving 12 bases between them. From germline, CDR1 is MNHNS and CDR2 SASEGT. The CDR3, as DNA: TGTGCCAGCAGGGCTGAAGGGGTTGGAAACACCATATATTTT. Amino acids: CASRAEGVGNTIYF.

This clonotype appeared a few times. A read error may produce the germline difference seen at one junction end. The V call is TRBV6-5, the J call TRBJ1-1; TRBD1 matches at 8 bases. This CDR3 has 14 amino acids. The germline gives CDR1 MNHEY, CDR2 SVGAGI. CDR3: CVSSYGTGSAEAFF. The CDR3 nucleotides read TGTGTCAGCAGTTACGGGACAGGCTCGGCTGAAGCTTTCTTT.

This clonotype showed up just a few times. With a much larger clone just one base away, this may be a read error. The gene calls are TRBV5-4 and TRBJ2-5; either TRBD1 or TRBD2 may supply D (5 bases each). The J call could be wrong; TRBJ2-1 is a better fit for the DNA end. CDR3 size: 12 residues. Germline CDR1 SGHNT, CDR2 YYREEE (reference sequence). The CDR3: CASSSVGETQFF. CDR3 sequence (DNA): TGTGCCAGCAGTTCGGTGGGGGAGACCCAGTTCTTC.

This clonotype appeared many times. The CDR3 is CSVERGPSGGYTF. CDR3 coding DNA: TGCAGCGTCGAACGGGGGCCTTCGGGTGGCTACACCTTC. V usage is TRBV29-1 and J usage is TRBJ1-2; possible D gene TRBD1, 6 bases. The CDR3 is made up of 13 amino acids. The V end was cut by 6 bases, the J end by 7 bases, with 18 bases between. Germline V lookup: CDR1 SQVTM, CDR2 ANQGSEA.

The genes are TRBV9 and TRBJ2-7; no clear D gene. V was trimmed by 4 bases and J by 0 bases, leaving 14 bases between them. The CDR3 has 15 amino acids. Germline CDR1 SGDLS, CDR2 YYNGEE. This chain's CDR3 is CASSRGPKSSYEQYF. The CDR3, as DNA: TGTGCCAGCAGCCGAGGACCGAAGTCCTCCTACGAGCAGTACTTC.

V gene TRBV29-1 combines with J gene TRBJ1-3, with unresolved D. There are 11 residues in the CDR3. The V gene lost 7 bases and the J gene lost 4 bases, with 8 bases spanning the gap. The germline CDR1 and CDR2 sequences are SQVTM and ANQGSEA. This CDR3 reads CSAKQGNTIYF. Written as DNA, the CDR3 is TGCAGCGCCAAACAGGGAAACACCATATATTTT.

V gene TRBV3-1 combines with J gene TRBJ2-7; D not resolved. The germline V and J ends were trimmed by 5 bases and 5 bases, with 10 bases remaining between them. CDR1 LGHDT and CDR2 YNNKEL come from the germline V gene (reference sequence). The CDR3 is 12 residues long. CDR3 sequence: CASSTTRDEQYF. CDR3 nucleotide sequence: TGTGCCAGCAGCACAACAAGGGACGAGCAGTACTTC.

This clonotype has a count of ten or more. The chain has TRBV9 and TRBJ1-6; a weak D match, TRBD1 (5 bases). V dropped 6 bases and J dropped 9 bases, with 16 bases sitting between them. Per germline, CDR1 SGDLS and CDR2 YYNGEE. The CDR3 sequence is 14 residues long. The CDR3 region is CASTKGQASSPLHF. CDR3 DNA sequence: TGTGCCAGCACTAAGGGGCAGGCCAGTTCACCCCTCCACTTT.

The table lists this clonotype with a few counts. The chain couples TRBV15 to TRBJ2-5; D is tentatively TRBD1 or TRBD2 (5 bases each). The J call may not be correct, given that the DNA end is closer to TRBJ2-1. The length of the CDR3 is 12 residues. Per the germline V gene, CDR1 is LNHNV and CDR2 is YYDKDF (reference sequence). The CDR3 DNA is TGTGCCACCAGCAGTGCTGGGGGAGAGCAGTTCTTC. Protein sequence: CATSSAGGEQFF.

This rearrangement joins TRBV29-1 to TRBJ1-1; 9 positions agree with TRBD1. V lost 8 bases, J lost 11 bases, and 12 bases stayed unmatched. CDR3 length equals 12 residues. Germline V gene sequence: CDR1 SQVTM, CDR2 ANQGSEA. CDR3 region: CSWGPQGAGAFF. Written as DNA, the CDR3 is TGCAGCTGGGGACCACAGGGGGCTGGTGCTTTCTTT.

This clonotype was found a few times. The chain links TRBV7-8 to TRBJ2-2; TRBD2 matches at 8 bases. V was clipped by 4 bases and J by 2 bases; unmatched bases: 3. Per the germline V gene, CDR1 is SGHVS and CDR2 is FQNEAQ. The CDR3 is 15 amino acids. Here the CDR3 DNA reads TGTGCCAGCAGCTCCTTAGCGGGAAACACCGGGGAGCTGTTTTTT. Encoded protein: CASSSLAGNTGELFF.